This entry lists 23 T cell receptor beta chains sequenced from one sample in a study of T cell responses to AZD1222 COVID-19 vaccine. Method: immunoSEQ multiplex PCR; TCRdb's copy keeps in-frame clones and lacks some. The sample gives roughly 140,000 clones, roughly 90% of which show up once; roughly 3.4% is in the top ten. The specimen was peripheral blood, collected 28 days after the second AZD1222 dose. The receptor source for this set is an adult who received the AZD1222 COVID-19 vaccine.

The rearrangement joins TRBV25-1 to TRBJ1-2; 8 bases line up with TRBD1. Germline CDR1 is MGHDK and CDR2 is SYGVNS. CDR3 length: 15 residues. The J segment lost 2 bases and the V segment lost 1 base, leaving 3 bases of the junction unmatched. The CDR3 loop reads CASSELAGGNYGYTF. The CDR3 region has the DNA TGTGCCAGCAGTGAATTGGCAGGGGGCAACTATGGCTACACCTTC.

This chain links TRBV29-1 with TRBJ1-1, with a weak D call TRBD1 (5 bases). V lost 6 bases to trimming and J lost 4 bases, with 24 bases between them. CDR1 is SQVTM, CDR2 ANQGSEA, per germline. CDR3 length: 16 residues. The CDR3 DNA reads TGCAGCGTCGAAAAACGCGGGGTCAGGGAGACCACTGAAGCTTTCTTT. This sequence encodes CSVEKRGVRETTEAFF.

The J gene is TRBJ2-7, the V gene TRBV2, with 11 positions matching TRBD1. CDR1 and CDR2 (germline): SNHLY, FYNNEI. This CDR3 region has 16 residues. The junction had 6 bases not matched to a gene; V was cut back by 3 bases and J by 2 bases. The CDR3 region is CASSDGPGQGAYEQYF. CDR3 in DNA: TGTGCCAGCAGTGATGGGCCGGGACAGGGGGCCTACGAGCAGTACTTC.

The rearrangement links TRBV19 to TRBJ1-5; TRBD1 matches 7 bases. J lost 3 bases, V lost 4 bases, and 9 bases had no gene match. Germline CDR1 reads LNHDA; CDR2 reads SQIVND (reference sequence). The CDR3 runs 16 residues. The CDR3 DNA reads TGTGCCAGTAGTACACAAGCCAAGGGGGCCAATCAGCCCCAGCATTTT. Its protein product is CASSTQAKGANQPQHF.

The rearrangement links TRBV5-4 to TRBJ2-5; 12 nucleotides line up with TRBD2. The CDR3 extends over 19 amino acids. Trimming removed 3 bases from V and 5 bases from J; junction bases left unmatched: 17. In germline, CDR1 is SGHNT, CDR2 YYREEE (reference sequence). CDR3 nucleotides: TGTGCCAGCAGCTCGCCGGGGCTAGCGGGAGGGTTATCCCCTGAGACCCAGTACTTC. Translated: CASSSPGLAGGLSPETQYF.

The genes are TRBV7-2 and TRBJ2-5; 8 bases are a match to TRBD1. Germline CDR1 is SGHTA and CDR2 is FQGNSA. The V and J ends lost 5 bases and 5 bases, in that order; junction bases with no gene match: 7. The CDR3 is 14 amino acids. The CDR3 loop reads CASSEDRAFETQYF. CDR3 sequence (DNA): TGTGCCAGCAGCGAGGACAGGGCCTTTGAGACCCAGTACTTC.

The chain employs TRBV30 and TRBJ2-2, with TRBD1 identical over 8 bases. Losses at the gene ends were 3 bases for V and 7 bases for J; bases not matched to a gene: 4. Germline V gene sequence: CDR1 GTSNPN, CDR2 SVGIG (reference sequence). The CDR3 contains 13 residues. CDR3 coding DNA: TGTGCCTGGAGAGGACAGGGTATCGGGGAGCTGTTTTTT. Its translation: CAWRGQGIGELFF.

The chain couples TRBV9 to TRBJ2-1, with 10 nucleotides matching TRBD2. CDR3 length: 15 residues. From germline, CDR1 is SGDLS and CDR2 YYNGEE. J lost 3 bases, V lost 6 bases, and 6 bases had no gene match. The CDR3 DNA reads TGTGCCAGCAACCGACTAGCGGGCCTCTACAATGAGCAGTTCTTC. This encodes CASNRLAGLYNEQFF. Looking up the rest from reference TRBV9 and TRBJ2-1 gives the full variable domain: DSGVTQTPKHLITATGQRVTLRCSPRSGDLSVYWYQQSLDQGLQFLIQYYNGEERAKGNILERFSAQQFPDLHSELNLSSLELGDSALYFCASNRLAGLYNEQFFGPGTRLTVL.

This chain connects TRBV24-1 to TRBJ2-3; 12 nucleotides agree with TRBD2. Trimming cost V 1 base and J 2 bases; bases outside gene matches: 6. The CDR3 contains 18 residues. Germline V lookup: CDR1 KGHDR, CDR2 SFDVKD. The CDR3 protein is CATSDLKLAGGPTDTQYF. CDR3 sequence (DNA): TGTGCCACCAGTGATTTAAAACTAGCGGGAGGCCCCACAGATACGCAGTATTTT.

Written as DNA, the CDR3 is TGTGCCAGCAGCGGCCCTAGCGGGAGGGCCGAGGGTGAGCAGTACTTC. Translation: CASSGPSGRAEGEQYF. V gene TRBV11-3 combines with J gene TRBJ2-7; 12 positions agree with TRBD2. In germline, CDR1 is SGHNT, CDR2 YENEEA. With 5 bases clipped from V and 7 bases from J, the junction kept 12 bases outside the gene matches. CDR3 length: 16 residues.

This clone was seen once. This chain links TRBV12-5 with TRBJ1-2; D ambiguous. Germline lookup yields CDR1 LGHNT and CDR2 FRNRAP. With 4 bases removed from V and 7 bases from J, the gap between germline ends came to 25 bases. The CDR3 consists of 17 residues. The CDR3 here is CASGSLRGAPEAGGYTF. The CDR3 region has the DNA TGTGCTAGTGGTTCCCTCCGGGGTGCGCCGGAGGCGGGTGGCTACACCTTC.

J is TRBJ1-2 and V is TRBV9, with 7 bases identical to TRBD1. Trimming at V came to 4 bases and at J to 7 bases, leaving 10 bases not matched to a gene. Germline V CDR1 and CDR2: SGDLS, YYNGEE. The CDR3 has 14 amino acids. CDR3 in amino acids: CASSIGQAKGGYTF. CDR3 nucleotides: TGTGCCAGCAGCATCGGACAGGCAAAGGGTGGCTACACCTTC.

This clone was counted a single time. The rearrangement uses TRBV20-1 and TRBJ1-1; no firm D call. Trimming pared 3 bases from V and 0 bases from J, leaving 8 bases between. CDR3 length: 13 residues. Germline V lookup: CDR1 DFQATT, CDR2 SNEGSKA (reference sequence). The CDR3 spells CSASNAVNTEAFF. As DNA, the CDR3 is TGCAGTGCTAGTAATGCGGTGAACACTGAAGCTTTCTTT.

The CDR3 spells CASSPMVGLDTGELFF. CDR3 nucleotide sequence: TGTGCCAGCAGCCCCATGGTCGGACTCGACACCGGGGAGCTGTTTTTT. The chain has TRBV7-9 and TRBJ2-2; perhaps TRBD2 as D (5 bases). Trimming stripped 5 bases from V and 3 bases from J, with 16 bases between. The CDR3 runs to 16 residues. Germline lookup yields CDR1 SEHNR and CDR2 FQNEAQ (reference sequence).

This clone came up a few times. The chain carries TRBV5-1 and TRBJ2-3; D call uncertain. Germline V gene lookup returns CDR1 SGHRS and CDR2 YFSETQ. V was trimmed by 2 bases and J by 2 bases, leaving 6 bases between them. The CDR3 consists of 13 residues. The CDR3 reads CASSFRDTDTQYF. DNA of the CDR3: TGCGCCAGCAGCTTCCGAGACACAGATACGCAGTATTTT.

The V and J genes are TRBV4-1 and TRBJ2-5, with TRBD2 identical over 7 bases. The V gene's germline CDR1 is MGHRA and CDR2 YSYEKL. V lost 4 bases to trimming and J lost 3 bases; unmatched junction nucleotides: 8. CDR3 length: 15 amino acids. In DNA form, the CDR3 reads TGCGCCAGCAGCCCCCGGGGCGGGAGCGAAGAGACCCAGTACTTC. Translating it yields CASSPRGGSEETQYF.

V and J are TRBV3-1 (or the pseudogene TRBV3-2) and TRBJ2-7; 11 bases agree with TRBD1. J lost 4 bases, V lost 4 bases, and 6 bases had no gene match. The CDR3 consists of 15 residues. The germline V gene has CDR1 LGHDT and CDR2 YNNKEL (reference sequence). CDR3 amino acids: CASSPWDRGFYEQYF. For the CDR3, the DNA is TGTGCCAGCAGCCCTTGGGACAGGGGGTTTTACGAGCAGTACTTC.

CDR3 in amino acids: CASSRRVDGTETYEQYF. CDR3 nucleotide sequence: TGCGCCAGCAGCCGCAGAGTAGACGGGACAGAAACCTACGAGCAGTACTTC. The genes are TRBV4-3 and TRBJ2-7; the match to TRBD1 covers 7 bases. The CDR3 is 17 residues long. The ends lost 4 bases at V and 2 bases at J; junction bases unmatched: 14. Germline V gene data show CDR1 as LGHNA and CDR2 as YSLEER.

CDR3 in DNA: TGTGCCAGCGAAGGACCCCCCCCGGGACGGAACTATGGCTACACCTTC. Residues: CASEGPPPGRNYGYTF. The chain uses TRBV28 and TRBJ1-2; tentatively, D is TRBD1 (5 bases). Germline CDR1 reads MDHEN; CDR2 reads SYDVKM. This CDR3 has 16 residues. Trimming left V 8 bases short and J 2 bases short, with 21 bases between.

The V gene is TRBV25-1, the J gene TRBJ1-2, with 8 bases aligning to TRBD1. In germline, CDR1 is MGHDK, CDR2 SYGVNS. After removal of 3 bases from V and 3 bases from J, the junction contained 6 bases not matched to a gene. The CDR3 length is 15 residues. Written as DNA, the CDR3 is TGTGCCAGCAGTGAGGCCAGGGGGCCGGACTATGGCTACACCTTC. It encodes CASSEARGPDYGYTF.

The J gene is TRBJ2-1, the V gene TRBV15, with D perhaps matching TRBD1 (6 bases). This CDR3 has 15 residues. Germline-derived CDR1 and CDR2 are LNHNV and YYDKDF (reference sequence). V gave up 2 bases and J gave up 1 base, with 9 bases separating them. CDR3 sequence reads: CATSRTTGSYNEQFF. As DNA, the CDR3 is TGTGCCACCAGCAGAACCACAGGGTCCTACAATGAGCAGTTCTTC.

The CDR3 DNA is TGTGCCAGTAGTCGACAGGCGGGCTCCTACGAGCAGTACTTC. Translated: CASSRQAGSYEQYF. The V gene is TRBV19, the J gene TRBJ2-7; D perhaps matches TRBD1 (6 bases). V lost 5 bases and J lost 0, with 11 bases in between. Per the germline V gene, CDR1 is LNHDA and CDR2 is SQIVND (reference sequence). The CDR3 covers 14 residues.

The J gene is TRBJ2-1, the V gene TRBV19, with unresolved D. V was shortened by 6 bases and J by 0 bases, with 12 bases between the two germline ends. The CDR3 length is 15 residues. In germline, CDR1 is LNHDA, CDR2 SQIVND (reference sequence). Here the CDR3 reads CASSPISSSYNEQFF. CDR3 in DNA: TGTGCCAGTAGCCCAATTTCCAGCTCCTACAATGAGCAGTTCTTC. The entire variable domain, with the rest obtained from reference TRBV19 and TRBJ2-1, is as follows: DGGITQSPKYLFRKEGQNVTLSCEQNLNHDAMYWYRQDPGQGLRLIYYSQIVNDFQKGDIAEGYSVSREKKESFPLTVTSAQKNPTAFYLCASSPISSSYNEQFFGPGTRLTVL.